Listed here is a single TCR beta chain. Its antigen is as yet unknown. This sample stems from a study of OX40 agonist ivuxolimab in advanced cancers. Study results and limitations: Low levels of normalized T-cell clonal expansion also appeared in some nonresponders. Compared with others, partial responders at 0.1-3.0 mg/kg displayed clonal expansion among the lowest.

Generated by immunoSEQ multiplex PCR, the TCRdb table keeps only in-frame clones and is missing some. The table includes 25,000 to 35,000 clones, approximately 90% detected once. The germline V gene encodes CDR1 LNHNV and CDR2 YYDKDF (reference sequence). The germline V and J ends were trimmed by 3 bases and 2 bases, with 12 bases remaining between them. CDR3 size: 15 residues. Sample: CD4+ or CD8+ T cells sorted from blood, taken in a trial of the OX40 agonist ivuxolimab. The TCR comes from an adult with an advanced solid tumor such as melanoma, head and neck, liver or kidney cancer. The genes are TRBV15 and TRBJ2-3, with D tentatively TRBD1 (5 bases). The CDR3 reads CATSSTLGHTDTQYF. CDR3 bases: TGTGCCACCAGCAGTACACTGGGGCACACAGATACGCAGTATTTT.